These 20 T cell receptor beta chains came from one sample sequenced in a study of shared T cell receptors in the human thymus. The assay was immunoSEQ multiplex PCR, and TCRdb's table has in-frame clones only and misses some. Seen here are approximately 660,000 clones, approximately 90% observed once, and the top ten hold around 0.01%. These data also featured in a second study, about human thymus T cells.

The sample was thymocytes. All receptors derive from a boy younger than two with a congenital heart defect.

The CDR3 DNA is TGTGCCAGCATCCCCGTCAGGGGACCTCTCTCCTACGAGCAGTACTTC. Translation: CASIPVRGPLSYEQYF. The V gene is TRBV7-7, the J gene TRBJ2-7; tentatively, D is TRBD1 (6 bases). CDR3 length: 16 residues. Germline lookup yields CDR1 SSHAT and CDR2 FNYEAQ (reference sequence). V lost 7 bases and J lost 0, with 19 bases in between.

The genes are TRBV4-3 and TRBJ2-1; the match to TRBD1 covers 8 bases. This CDR3 contains 17 residues. Per germline, CDR1 LGHNA and CDR2 YSLEER. Trimming at V came to 0 bases and at J to 4 bases, leaving 8 bases not matched to a gene. The CDR3 nucleotides are TGCGCCAGCAGCCAAGATTGGGGGGACAGGAGATACAATGAGCAGTTCTTC. It specifies CASSQDWGDRRYNEQFF.

The genes are TRBV4-1 and TRBJ2-7, with D perhaps TRBD1 (5 bases). There are 15 residues in the CDR3. Trimming shortened V by 2 bases and J by 3 bases, and 14 bases separated the two germline ends. From germline, CDR1 is MGHRA and CDR2 YSYEKL. The CDR3 loop reads CASSQLDSPHYEQYF. CDR3 DNA: TGCGCCAGCAGCCAACTAGACAGTCCCCACTACGAGCAGTACTTC.

V and J are TRBV28 and TRBJ2-3; 7 bases fit TRBD2. The CDR3 length is 16 residues. V was clipped by 5 bases and J by 4 bases; unmatched bases: 12. Germline CDR1 MDHEN, CDR2 SYDVKM. The CDR3 coding sequence is TGTGCCAGCAGTCCCCCGGGACTACGAGTTCCAGATACGCAGTATTTT. Translated: CASSPPGLRVPDTQYF.

The V gene is TRBV11-2, the J gene TRBJ1-3; D ambiguous. Trimming removed 5 bases from V and 0 bases from J, with 14 bases in between. Per germline, CDR1 SGHAT and CDR2 FQNNGV. This CDR3 is 16 amino acids long. In nucleotides, the CDR3 is TGTGCCAGCAGCCCGAGGCGGGGAAGCTCTGGAAACACCATATATTTT. It encodes CASSPRRGSSGNTIYF.

This chain uses TRBV27 with TRBJ1-3; possibly TRBD1 for D (6 bases). Looked up from germline, CDR1 is MNHEY and CDR2 is SMNVEV (reference sequence). The CDR3 sequence is 19 residues long. The ends were cut back, 5 bases at V and 0 bases at J, with 23 bases in the middle. The CDR3 region has the DNA TGTGCCAGCAGTCCAAACAGGGCCGGCGGGCCCCACTCTGGAAACACCATATATTTT. Protein sequence: CASSPNRAGGPHSGNTIYF.

The chain carries TRBV27 and TRBJ2-5; a possible D gene is TRBD1 (5 bases). The CDR3 spans 12 residues. In germline, CDR1 is MNHEY, CDR2 SMNVEV (reference sequence). Trimming took off 7 bases at V and 10 bases at J, with 16 bases between the two ends. The CDR3 bases are TGTGCCAGCAAAGGGGCCAGTATGTACCAGTACTTC. Residues: CASKGASMYQYF.

This clone occurred once. The chain is built from TRBV19 and TRBJ2-2, with TRBD2 matching 11 bases. The germline V gene encodes CDR1 LNHDA and CDR2 SQIVND (reference sequence). Trimming took 6 bases from V and 5 from J; bases not matched to a gene: 5. The CDR3 spans 15 residues. CDR3 sequence: CASSPGTSGTGELFF. The CDR3 DNA is TGTGCCAGTAGCCCCGGGACTAGCGGAACCGGGGAGCTGTTTTTT.

About this clone itself: The same CDR3 also results from other DNA sequences found in this sample. The rearrangement joins TRBV4-3 to TRBJ2-1, with 10 nucleotides matching TRBD2. Germline CDR1 is LGHNA and CDR2 is YSLEER. The junction had 6 bases not matched to a gene; V was cut back by 0 bases and J by 7 bases. CDR3 size: 16 residues. The CDR3 region is CASSQDLAGAGNEQFF. As DNA, the CDR3 is TGCGCCAGCAGCCAAGATCTAGCGGGGGCGGGAAATGAGCAGTTCTTC.

This clone is a singleton in its sample. V usage is TRBV7-3 and J usage is TRBJ2-5; weak D call: TRBD2 (5 bases). CDR1 SGHTA and CDR2 FQGTGA come from the germline V gene. Trimming took off 5 bases at V and 5 bases at J, with 15 bases between the two ends. This CDR3 has 14 residues. CDR3 in amino acids: CASSPMGSWETQYF. In nucleotides, the CDR3 is TGTGCCAGCAGCCCTATGGGGAGTTGGGAGACCCAGTACTTC.

This sequence joins TRBV5-1 and TRBJ2-2; 7 bases are a match to TRBD1. The CDR3 totals 15 residues. Germline CDR1 SGHRS, CDR2 YFSETQ. Trimming at V came to 0 bases and at J to 7 bases, leaving 6 bases not matched to a gene. CDR3 nucleotide sequence: TGCGCCAGCAGCTTGGGGACAGGAGGCGGCGGGGAGCTGTTTTTT. Its translation is CASSLGTGGGGELFF.

This sequence joins TRBV5-1 and TRBJ1-5, with D tentatively TRBD1 (5 bases). CDR3 length: 16 residues. In germline, CDR1 is SGHRS, CDR2 YFSETQ. V was pared by 1 base and J by 3 bases, with 14 bases between. The CDR3 protein is CASSLKGRRSNQPQHF. In DNA form, the CDR3 reads TGCGCCAGCAGCTTGAAGGGGCGGCGGTCCAATCAGCCCCAGCATTTT.

The chain couples TRBV10-2 to TRBJ2-5, with D maybe TRBD2 (5 bases). Trimming cost V 2 bases and J 2 bases, with 15 bases left between them. The length of the CDR3 is 16 residues. Germline CDR1 WSHSY, CDR2 SAAADI. As DNA, the CDR3 is TGCGCCAGCAGTGAGGTGTGGGGAGACGGGCAAGAGACCCAGTACTTC. It codes for CASSEVWGDGQETQYF.

The J gene is TRBJ2-7, the V gene TRBV11-2; TRBD1 is a possible D gene (6 bases). The CDR3 contains 15 residues. Per the germline V gene, CDR1 is SGHAT and CDR2 is FQNNGV. Trimming removed 5 bases from V and 2 bases from J, with 16 bases in between. The DNA of the CDR3 is TGTGCCAGCAGCCTCCACCAGGGGTCCGCCTACGAGCAGTACTTC. Translated: CASSLHQGSAYEQYF.

CDR3 residues: CASSQGGGAPYEQYF. CDR3 in DNA: TGCGCCAGCAGCCAAGGAGGGGGGGCCCCCTACGAGCAGTACTTC. This chain links TRBV4-1 with TRBJ2-7, with D possibly matching TRBD2 (7 bases). The CDR3 is 15 amino acids. Germline V gene data show CDR1 as MGHRA and CDR2 as YSYEKL. V was shortened by 1 base and J by 2 bases, with 12 bases between the two germline ends.

The rearrangement uses TRBV7-9 and TRBJ1-2, with 9 bases aligning to TRBD1. Germline CDR1 SEHNR, CDR2 FQNEAQ (reference sequence). V was clipped by 4 bases and J by 8 bases; unmatched bases: 11. The CDR3 totals 15 residues. Here the CDR3 DNA reads TGTGCCAGCAGCTCCCTTCGGGGACAGGGACCCGGCTACACCTTC. Its protein is CASSSLRGQGPGYTF.

The chain is built from TRBV25-1 and TRBJ2-5; the match to TRBD1 covers 9 bases. Germline V lookup: CDR1 MGHDK, CDR2 SYGVNS. J gave up 2 bases and V 6 bases, and 7 bases lay outside the gene matches. The CDR3 is 15 amino acids. The CDR3 loop is CASSKGGTGQETQYF. DNA of the CDR3: TGTGCCAGCAGCAAGGGGGGGACAGGGCAAGAGACCCAGTACTTC.

This clone has a handful of counts. V and J are TRBV23-1 and TRBJ2-5, with D possibly matching TRBD2 (5 bases). TRBV23-1 is marked as an open reading frame, function uncertain. The CDR3 is 16 amino acids. V gave up 2 bases and J gave up 1 base, with 14 bases separating them. The CDR3 spells CASSQEGWQGQETQYF. CDR3 nucleotides: TGCGCCAGCAGTCAAGAGGGCTGGCAAGGCCAAGAGACCCAGTACTTC.

The chain is built from TRBV6-5 and TRBJ2-7, with a weak D call TRBD1 (5 bases). V was clipped by 0 bases and J by 7 bases, with 10 bases between them. The CDR3 extends over 13 amino acids. Germline CDR1 MNHEY, CDR2 SVGAGI. The CDR3 reads CASSYSGEGEQYF. The DNA for the CDR3 is TGTGCCAGCAGTTACTCAGGGGAAGGGGAGCAGTACTTC.

In DNA form, the CDR3 reads TGTGCCAGCGGGGGGGTCGGGGACAGGGGCTATTCCACAGATACGCAGTATTTT. Amino acid sequence: CASGGVGDRGYSTDTQYF. The rearrangement joins TRBV11-2 to TRBJ2-3, with 10 nucleotides matching TRBD1. Germline V gene sequence: CDR1 SGHAT, CDR2 FQNNGV. The ends lost 8 bases at V and 2 bases at J; junction bases unmatched: 16. The CDR3 contains 18 residues.